This TCR beta chain was identified during a study of shared clonotypes between healthy human individuals. Across the whole study: A couple of women and a few men aged 18 to 49 made up the donors. Broader study findings: Sorted-subset sequencing was shown by rarefaction to be incomplete despite large depth.

Naive-designated CD8 cells lacked CD45RO, were positively enriched for CCR7, and omitted terminally differentiated effector memory CD45RA+ cells. Those who donated were healthy HIV-negative adults, with no recent acute infections or vaccinations reported. This clone was counted once. What it binds is not known. Trimming cost V 3 bases and J 6 bases, with 6 bases left between them. The CDR3 is 11 amino acids. The V gene's germline CDR1 is MNHEY and CDR2 SVGAGI. Generated by immunoSEQ multiplex PCR, the TCRdb table keeps only in-frame clones and is missing some. The table shows some 2 million clones, with about 95% occurring only once.

The specimen sequenced was naive CD8+ T cells sorted from blood. The rearrangement links TRBV6-5 to TRBJ2-7; D call uncertain. The TCR comes from a young man in good health. This CDR3 reads CASSYNFEQYF. The CDR3 bases are TGTGCCAGCAGTTATAATTTCGAGCAGTACTTC.